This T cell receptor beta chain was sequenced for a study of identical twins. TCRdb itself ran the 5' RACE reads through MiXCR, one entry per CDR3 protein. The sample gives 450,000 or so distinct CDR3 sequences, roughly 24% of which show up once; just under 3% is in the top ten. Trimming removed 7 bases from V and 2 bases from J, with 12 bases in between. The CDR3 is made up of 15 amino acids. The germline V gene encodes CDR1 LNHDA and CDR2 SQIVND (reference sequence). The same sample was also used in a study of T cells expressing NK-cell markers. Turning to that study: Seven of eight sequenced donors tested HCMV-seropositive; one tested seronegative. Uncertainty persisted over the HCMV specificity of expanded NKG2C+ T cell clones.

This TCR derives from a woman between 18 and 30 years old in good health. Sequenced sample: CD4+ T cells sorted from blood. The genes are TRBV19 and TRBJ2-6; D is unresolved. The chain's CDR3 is CASTPQIAGANVLTF. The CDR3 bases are TGTGCCAGTACCCCCCAAATAGCTGGGGCCAACGTCCTGACTTTC. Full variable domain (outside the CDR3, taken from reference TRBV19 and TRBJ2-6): DGGITQSPKYLFRKEGQNVTLSCEQNLNHDAMYWYRQDPGQGLRLIYYSQIVNDFQKGDIAEGYSVSREKKESFPLTVTSAQKNPTAFYLCASTPQIAGANVLTFGAGSRLTVL.